Detailed here is one T cell receptor (beta chain). Which antigen it targets is not known. No per-base quality is available; no much larger clone lies one base away. This sample was included in a study of T cell responses to AZD1222 COVID-19 vaccine (dated by TCRdb to about 2021). Context from the whole study: A total of approximately 240 trial participants underwent TCR sequencing, of whom 207 received two doses of AZD1222 and about 25 received two doses of the MenACWY control vaccine. Trial participants were enrolled by age into subgroups of 18-55, 56-69 and 70-plus years, and roughly 160, 29 and 62 TCR-sequenced participants, respectively, were included in these subgroups. General findings and caveats noted by the study authors: Because no samples from the day 14 peak response were available, repertoires could be characterized only after the peak T cell response. Participants were mostly white British, with more females than males. The authors suggested clonal diversity may have been underestimated. Nearly half of unique spike-specific TCRs reportedly recognized epitopes outside regions mutated in the B.1.351 and B.1.1.7 variants. Conclusions about previously exposed vaccinees are limited because only six or seven AZD1222 recipients were SARS-CoV-2 seropositive at baseline. After two AZD1222 doses, both the breadth and the depth of spike-specific TCRs were significantly higher than at day 0 and than in MenACWY recipients. CD4 TCRs associated with the vaccine covered the entire spike protein, and the dominant responses were in regions 160-218 and 743-854. The 56-69-year group was small, and its depth increase did not reach significance, likely because of low power.

Per the publication, the time point label means: about 28 days (+/-7) after the second vaccine dose. AZD1222 recipients whose second dose came at about 4 weeks and those whose second dose came at about 12 weeks were combined into one group, since spike-specific TCR depth and breadth did not differ between the two schedules. Vaccinee samples came from UK trials COV001 and COV002, including a single-blind randomized controlled phase 2/3 trial of AZD1222 (ChAdOx1 nCoV-19) in healthy adults. For TCRbeta chain sequencing, PBMC samples were collected from trial participants at day 0 and at day 28 after the second dose. The CDR3 regions of human TCRbeta chains were analyzed by immunosequencing. As for the authors' bioinformatics: Repertoire TCRs were matched against a reference library of SARS-CoV-2-specific TCRs generated with the MIRA antigen-specificity platform. Breadth meant the fraction of unique TCRs that were SARS-CoV-2-associated, whereas depth meant the fraction of total T cells that were SARS-CoV-2-associated. Each spike-specific TCR was assigned to its reactive spike region and to a CD4 or CD8 class using the MIRA data. Log10-transformed breadth and depth values were compared by one-way ANOVA with Sidak's multiple comparisons tests. In TCRdb, the immuneACCESS table is reduced to in-frame sequences with V and J assigned. These tables do not hold every clone; where another copy was compared, an unresolved V gene accounts for under half, and the others remain unexplained. V and J calls plus clone size are reproduced from that table; the DNA served to infer D and trimming. This sample is represented by about 46,000 clones; around nine tenths of them were singletons. The biggest ten clones account for around 1.1% of the sample.

V and J are truncated by 0 bases and 2 bases respectively, leaving an intervening sequence of 6 bases. From cysteine to phenylalanine, the CDR3 is 14 amino acids long. Of the read, only the CDR3 DNA is kept; its 42 bases are in frame from base 1. The germline V gene gives CDR1 as LGHNA and CDR2 as YSLEER. The specimen comprised peripheral blood, sampled 28 days after the second AZD1222 dose. Here the chain combines TRBV4-3 and TRBJ2-3; confidence is insufficient to name the D gene. This receptor was identified in an adult who received the AZD1222 COVID-19 vaccine. CDR3 sequence: CASSQDPYTDTQYF. The DNA is as follows: TGCGCCAGCAGCCAAGATCCCTACACAGATACGCAGTATTTT.